The rows below give T cell receptor beta chains drawn from one sample of a study of blood T cell repertoires in COVID-19. TCRdb's copy holds only in-frame clones and misses some; the assay was immunoSEQ multiplex PCR. The sample gives 120,000 or so clones, 85% of which show up once; under 7% is in the top ten. The sample taken for sequencing was peripheral blood. The receptors come from an elderly man with active or convalescent COVID-19. Both conserved end residues are part of each CDR3. D genes are given only for firm matches. Clone size, where shown, is once, few, many, or a class for clones that have expanded.

V: TRBV11-1; J: TRBJ1-1; D: TRBD1; size: NA; DNA: TGTGCCAGCAGTACACAGGGGGGTAGCACTGAAGCTTTCTTT; CDR3: CASSTQGGSTEAFF
V: TRBV4-3; J: TRBJ2-7; D: TRBD2; size: NA; DNA: TGCGCCAGCAGTCGTAGCGGGAGCGGTCGTGAGCAGTACTTC; CDR3: CASSRSGSGREQYF
V: TRBV2; J: TRBJ2-1; D: TRBD1; size: NA; DNA: TGTGCCACGAAGGCCCGGACAGGGGACAATGAGCAGTTCTTC; CDR3: CATKARTGDNEQFF
V: TRBV19; J: TRBJ2-7; D: TRBD1; size: NA; DNA: TGTGCCAGTAGTGCGATACAGGGGGCCTACGAGCAGTACTTC; CDR3: CASSAIQGAYEQYF
V: TRBV18; J: TRBJ1-3; D: NA; size: once; DNA: TGTGCCAGCTCAAGTTCGGTGTCTCAAAACACCATATATTTT; CDR3: CASSSSVSQNTIYF
V: TRBV4-1; J: TRBJ2-7; D: NA; size: once; DNA: TGCGCCAGCAGCCAAGCCAGCGGAACTGTTTACGAGCAGTACTTC; CDR3: CASSQASGTVYEQYF
V: TRBV30; J: TRBJ1-5; D: TRBD1; size: NA; DNA: TGTGCCTGGAATACAGGGGGCCGCTTCAATCAGCCCCAGCATTTT; CDR3: CAWNTGGRFNQPQHF
V: TRBV6-5; J: TRBJ1-1; D: NA; size: NA; DNA: TGTGCCAGCAGTTCAGGACAGCCTTACACTGAAGCTTTCTTT; CDR3: CASSSGQPYTEAFF
V: TRBV7-9; J: TRBJ1-2; D: NA; size: NA; DNA: TGTGCCAGCAGCTTAGCTGGCGGCAACTCACATGGCTACACCTTC; CDR3: CASSLAGGNSHGYTF
V: TRBV29-1; J: TRBJ1-2; D: TRBD1; size: NA; DNA: TGCAGCGCCGCGACAGGGTCGTCCTATGGCTACACCTTC; CDR3: CSAATGSSYGYTF
V: TRBV4-1; J: TRBJ2-7; D: TRBD2; size: NA; DNA: TGCGCCAGCAGCCAACAGTCGGGAGGGCCCTACGAGCAGTACTTC; CDR3: CASSQQSGGPYEQYF
V: TRBV7-9; J: TRBJ2-7; D: NA; size: NA; DNA: TGTGCCAGCAGCTTTGCAGGTGTCACCTACGAGCAGTACTTC; CDR3: CASSFAGVTYEQYF
V: TRBV18; J: TRBJ2-3; D: TRBD2; size: NA; DNA: TGTGCCAGCTCACCACGGGTGGATAGCGGGAGCGCGCAGTATTTT; CDR3: CASSPRVDSGSAQYF
V: TRBV30; J: TRBJ2-6; D: TRBD2; size: NA; DNA: TGTGCCTGGGGGACTAGCTCTGGGGCCAACGTCCTGACTTTC; CDR3: CAWGTSSGANVLTF
V: TRBV6-1; J: TRBJ1-6; D: NA; size: NA; DNA: TGTGCCAGCAGTGAGGACAGTCAGCGGAATTCACCCCTCCACTTT; CDR3: CASSEDSQRNSPLHF
V: TRBV7-2; J: TRBJ2-2; D: TRBD2; size: NA; DNA: TGTGCCAGCAGCTCAAACGGGGGGGCGAACACCGGGGAGCTGTTTTTT; CDR3: CASSSNGGANTGELFF
V: TRBV27; J: TRBJ1-4; D: NA; size: NA; DNA: TGTGCCAGCAGTTTAACGGGGATCGTCCCTGAAAAACTGTTTTTT; CDR3: CASSLTGIVPEKLFF
V: TRBV20-1; J: TRBJ1-1; D: NA; size: NA; DNA: TGCAGTGCTCGTGGCACGGACACTGAAGCTTTCTTT; CDR3: CSARGTDTEAFF
V: TRBV3-1/TRBV3-2; J: TRBJ1-1; D: NA; size: NA; DNA: TGTGCCAGCAGCACCCCCCGGGGGGGGGCTATTGAAGCTTTCTTT; CDR3: CASSTPRGGAIEAFF
V: TRBV7-2; J: TRBJ1-5; D: TRBD1; size: NA; DNA: TGTGCCAGCAGCTTGGTGACAGGGTCGAGTCAGCCCCAGCATTTT; CDR3: CASSLVTGSSQPQHF
V: TRBV9; J: TRBJ2-2; D: TRBD1; size: NA; DNA: TGTGCCAGCAGCGTAGGGACAGGAGGCGGGGAGCTGTTTTTT; CDR3: CASSVGTGGGELFF
V: TRBV5-4; J: TRBJ1-1; D: NA; size: NA; DNA: TGTGCCAGCAGCTTGGGCGTGACGGCGGGGAACACTGAAGCTTTCTTT; CDR3: CASSLGVTAGNTEAFF
V: TRBV7-6; J: TRBJ2-3; D: NA; size: NA; DNA: TGTGCCAGCAGCCTCTCGGGGGGCTTCCCCACAGATACGCAGTATTTT; CDR3: CASSLSGGFPTDTQYF
V: TRBV10-3; J: TRBJ2-7; D: NA; size: NA; DNA: TGTGCCATCAGTGAGTCGCAGGCGCAAAACTACGAGCAGTACTTC; CDR3: CAISESQAQNYEQYF